These T cell receptor beta chains were read from a single sample in a study of beta chain features in type 1 diabetes. Data came from immunoSEQ multiplex PCR; TCRdb stores just in-frame clones and leaves some out. The table has hundreds of thousands of clones, around 68% seen once; the top ten hold approximately 0.05%. The material sequenced was naive CD4+ T cells from blood. These receptors were collected from a man in his thirties or forties in good health. The CDR3 runs from the conserved cysteine through the conserved F or W. The D gene is left open where the match is weak. Size tells how often a clone was seen (once, few, many) or the class of an expanded clone, and some rows leave it out.

v_gene	d_gene	j_gene	abundance	CDR3nt	CDR3aa
TRBV9	-	TRBJ1-4	few	TGTGCCAGCAGCACGAGCCCGGCCGGGGAAAAACTGTTTTTT	CASSTSPAGEKLFF
TRBV4-2	-	TRBJ2-4	-	TGTGCCAGCAGCCAAGAGCCAGAAGGTGGCATTCAGTACTTC	CASSQEPEGGIQYF
TRBV30	-	TRBJ2-3	-	TGTGCCTGGGCCCAGGGCACAGATACGCAGTATTTT	CAWAQGTDTQYF
TRBV23-1	TRBD1	TRBJ1-2	-	TGCGCCAGCAGTCTCACAGGGGACTATGGCTACACCTTC	CASSLTGDYGYTF
TRBV30	-	TRBJ1-2	-	TGTGCCTGGAGTGGCAGCGGATTTGGCTACACCTTC	CAWSGSGFGYTF
TRBV2	-	TRBJ1-1	-	TGTGCCAGCACCCGGACAGTTGAAGCTTTCTTT	CASTRTVEAFF
TRBV7-2	-	TRBJ2-1	-	TGTGCCAGCAGCAAACCCTCTACCTACAATGAGCAGTTCTTC	CASSKPSTYNEQFF
TRBV10-3	TRBD1	TRBJ2-5	-	TGTGCCATCAGTGAGTCCGACAGGGGACAGGAGACCCAGTACTTC	CAISESDRGQETQYF
TRBV30	-	TRBJ2-7	-	TGTGCATTGAAGGGAGTCTCCTACGAGCAGTACTTC	CALKGVSYEQYF
TRBV29-1	TRBD1	TRBJ2-7	-	TGCAGCGTGGCTGTAGGACAGGGCGACTACGAGCAGTACTTC	CSVAVGQGDYEQYF
TRBV4-2	TRBD1	TRBJ1-2	-	TGTGCCAGCAGCCAACCCGACAGGGATGGCTACACCTTC	CASSQPDRDGYTF
TRBV10-3	-	TRBJ1-1	once	TGTGCCACCGCACGGGACAATTCGAACACTGAAGCTTTCTTT	CATARDNSNTEAFF
TRBV14	TRBD2	TRBJ2-3	-	TGTGCCAGCAGCCAAGGAGGCGGGGGGGCAGATACGCAGTATTTT	CASSQGGGGADTQYF
TRBV30	TRBD2	TRBJ2-3	-	TGTGCCTGGAGCGCCGGGTATAGCGGGAGGTCAGATACGCAGTATTTT	CAWSAGYSGRSDTQYF
TRBV28	TRBD1	TRBJ1-6	-	TGTGCCATCTCGGGACAGGGGGTTGAGCGCTCACCCCTCCACTTT	CAISGQGVERSPLHF
TRBV7-9	TRBD2	TRBJ2-1	-	TGTGCCAGCTTTGAGCAAGCGGGAGGCGGGAATGAGCAGTTCTTC	CASFEQAGGGNEQFF
TRBV4-3	TRBD1	TRBJ2-7	-	TGCGCCAGCAGCCAGAGACAGGGCTACGAGCAGTACTTC	CASSQRQGYEQYF
TRBV29-1	-	TRBJ2-3	-	TGCAGCGCACGGGACCGCCGCACAGATACGCAGTATTTT	CSARDRRTDTQYF
TRBV30	TRBD2	TRBJ2-1	-	TGTGCCTGGAAGGGTAGCGGGCGCGAGCAGTTCTTC	CAWKGSGREQFF
TRBV10-3	-	TRBJ1-2	-	TGTGCCATCACCAAGGACAAAGCTAACTATGGCTACACCTTC	CAITKDKANYGYTF
TRBV29-1	-	TRBJ2-7	few	TGCAGCGTTCAACGACAGGCTGGTAGCTACGAGCAGTACTTC	CSVQRQAGSYEQYF
TRBV11-2	-	TRBJ2-3	-	TGTGCCAGCAGCTCCCGTCCGTTGGATACGCAGTATTTT	CASSSRPLDTQYF
TRBV28	-	TRBJ2-4	-	TGTGCCAGCAGCGAAGGAACAGTAAGACTAAACATTCAGTACTTC	CASSEGTVRLNIQYF
TRBV30	-	TRBJ2-3	-	TGTGCCTGGAGTCGGGCAGATACGCAGTATTTT	CAWSRADTQYF
TRBV30	-	TRBJ2-7	-	TGTGCCTGGATCTCACACCGGAGCTCCTACGAGCAGTACTTC	CAWISHRSSYEQYF
TRBV5-4	-	TRBJ2-5	-	TGTGCCAGCAGCCCGGGCGTGCTACAAGAGACCCAGTACTTC	CASSPGVLQETQYF
TRBV29-1	-	TRBJ2-3	-	TGCAGCGTCGGAAGGGCGACAGATACGCAGTATTTT	CSVGRATDTQYF
TRBV29-1	-	TRBJ2-6	few	TGCAGCGTTGGTACCGGGCCCGGGGCCAACGTCCTGACTTTC	CSVGTGPGANVLTF
TRBV10-3	-	TRBJ2-5	-	TGTGCCACCAAGGGAACGGGACCCTACGGAGAGACCCAGTACTTC	CATKGTGPYGETQYF
TRBV21-1	-	TRBJ1-5	few	TGTGCCAGCAGCAAATTGAGCCAGCGGAAGCCCCAGCATTTT	CASSKLSQRKPQHF
TRBV4-3	-	TRBJ2-5	once	TGCGCCAGCAGCCAAGAGATAGTAGGAGGCCAAGAGACCCAGTACTTC	CASSQEIVGGQETQYF
TRBV29-1	-	TRBJ2-1	few	TGCAGCGTACGGACAGCCTCCTACAATGAGCAGTTCTTC	CSVRTASYNEQFF
TRBV27	-	TRBJ2-7	-	TGTGCCAGCAGTTTGGCGGGCGGCAGCTCCTACGAGCAGTACTTC	CASSLAGGSSYEQYF
TRBV5-4	-	TRBJ2-7	-	TGTGCCAGCAGCTCCTCGGCGGGCTCGTTCTTCGAGCAGTACTTC	CASSSSAGSFFEQYF
TRBV29-1	-	TRBJ1-4	-	TGCAGCGTTGAGGACGTCCCAAATGAAAAACTGTTTTTT	CSVEDVPNEKLFF
TRBV10-3	-	TRBJ1-2	-	TGTGCCATCAGTGAAGGGGCAGCTTCCTACTATGGCTACACCTTC	CAISEGAASYYGYTF
TRBV30	-	TRBJ2-5	-	TGTGCCTGGAGTGTACGAGGGGGGTCTAAAGAGACCCAGTACTTC	CAWSVRGGSKETQYF
TRBV10-3	-	TRBJ2-7	once	TGTGCCATCAGTGAGTCAGGGGGAACCTACGAGCAGTACTTC	CAISESGGTYEQYF
TRBV29-1	TRBD2	TRBJ2-7	-	TGCAGCGTTACTAGCGGGAGGGGGTACGAGCAGTACTTC	CSVTSGRGYEQYF
TRBV4-3	-	TRBJ1-5	-	TGCGCCAGCAGCCAAGATACGGGTCAGCCCCAGCATTTT	CASSQDTGQPQHF
TRBV6-5	TRBD1	TRBJ2-7	-	TGTGCCACTCAAGGGACAGGGAGATACGAGCAGTACTTC	CATQGTGRYEQYF
TRBV7-4	-	TRBJ2-7	once	TGTGCCAGCAGCTCCGATAAGGGAACCTACGAGCAGTACTTC	CASSSDKGTYEQYF
TRBV19	-	TRBJ1-6	-	TGTGCCAGTAGTACGGAGGCCTGGGGCGCACCCCTCCACTTT	CASSTEAWGAPLHF
TRBV30	-	TRBJ2-6	few	TGTGCCTGGCATTCTGGGGCCAACGTCCTGACTTTC	CAWHSGANVLTF
TRBV7-8	-	TRBJ1-6	-	TGTGCCAGCAGCTTTAAGGTCAATTCACCCCTCCACTTT	CASSFKVNSPLHF
TRBV30	-	TRBJ2-3	-	TGTGCCTGGACCCAAACTAGCACAGATACGCAGTATTTT	CAWTQTSTDTQYF
TRBV25-1	-	TRBJ2-7	few	TGTGCCAGCAGTGAAAGAGACTTGATCAGTGCCTACGAGCAGTACTTC	CASSERDLISAYEQYF
TRBV7-2	-	TRBJ1-1	few	TGTGCCAGCAGCTTAGTTTCAGGGGCGAGCACTGAAGCTTTCTTT	CASSLVSGASTEAFF
TRBV30	-	TRBJ2-3	once	TGTGCCTGGAAAGGCTCCACAGATACGCAGTATTTT	CAWKGSTDTQYF
TRBV4-1	-	TRBJ2-7	-	TGCGCCAGCAGCCAAGATTTCAGGGTAGGGGCGTACGAGCAGTACTTC	CASSQDFRVGAYEQYF
TRBV30	-	TRBJ1-1	-	TGTGCCTGGAGTCACACGAACACTGAAGCTTTCTTT	CAWSHTNTEAFF
TRBV30	-	TRBJ1-1	once	TGTGCCTGGAAACAAATTTCCACTGAAGCTTTCTTT	CAWKQISTEAFF
TRBV30	-	TRBJ2-1	-	TGTGCCTGGAAACCACTCGATCGGCTTTACAATGAGCAGTTCTTC	CAWKPLDRLYNEQFF
TRBV29-1	-	TRBJ2-5	few	TGCAGCGCAGGAGAGGAGACCCAGTACTTC	CSAGEETQYF
TRBV25-1	-	TRBJ1-2	few	TGTGCCAGCACTGAACCGGGAGTAAATGGCTACACCTTC	CASTEPGVNGYTF
TRBV5-6	-	TRBJ2-7	once	TGTGCCAGCAGCAGGGGGACCTACGAGCAGTACTTC	CASSRGTYEQYF
TRBV29-1	-	TRBJ2-1	-	TGCAGCGTTGAAGAAACAGGACTTGGGTCAGAGCAGTTCTTC	CSVEETGLGSEQFF
TRBV11-2	-	TRBJ2-1	-	TGTGCCAGCAGCTTAGATCATGTCTACAATGAGCAGTTCTTC	CASSLDHVYNEQFF
TRBV30	-	TRBJ1-6	-	TGTGCCTGGAGTCCCATCGGGCAAGTGAACTTAGGATCACCCCTCCACTTT	CAWSPIGQVNLGSPLHF